The 21 T cell receptor beta chains below come from one sample, sequenced in a study of T cell responses to AZD1222 COVID-19 vaccine. Clones were sequenced by immunoSEQ multiplex PCR, and TCRdb holds only the in-frame ones, with some missing. Here the sample spans 120,000 or so clones, approximately 90% being singletons. The sequences come from peripheral blood, collected on day 0 of AZD1222 vaccination. Receptors originate from an adult in good health.

The rearrangement joins TRBV30 to TRBJ2-1; D possibly corresponds to TRBD2 (6 bases). CDR1 and CDR2 (germline): GTSNPN, SVGIG (reference sequence). V was trimmed by 2 bases and J by 9 bases, leaving 8 bases between them. CDR3 size: 11 residues. The CDR3 reads CAWSRRGEQFF. Here the CDR3 DNA reads TGTGCCTGGAGTCGGAGGGGTGAGCAGTTCTTC.

The rearrangement links TRBV4-3 to TRBJ1-1; 10 nucleotides align to TRBD1. Trimming at V came to 4 bases and at J to 7 bases, leaving 9 bases not matched to a gene. Germline V lookup: CDR1 LGHNA, CDR2 YSLEER. The CDR3 consists of 15 residues. The CDR3 region has the DNA TGCGCCAGCAGCCGTACCGGGACAGGGGACGGTGAAGCTTTCTTT. This codes for CASSRTGTGDGEAFF.

The chain has TRBV6-2 or TRBV6-3 and TRBJ1-5, with TRBD1 identical over 8 bases. The CDR3 loop spans 15 amino acids. V lost 2 bases, J lost 5 bases, and 5 bases stayed unmatched. Looked up from germline, CDR1 is MNHEY and CDR2 is SVGEGT. The CDR3 protein is CASSYPGTGDQPQHF. DNA of the CDR3: TGTGCCAGCAGTTACCCCGGGACAGGTGATCAGCCCCAGCATTTT.

In the case of this clone: In the same sample, other DNA sequences code for this CDR3. The genes are TRBV5-1 and TRBJ1-1, with 8 nucleotides matching TRBD1. Losses at the gene ends were 4 bases for V and 1 base for J; bases not matched to a gene: 3. From germline, CDR1 is SGHRS and CDR2 YFSETQ. The CDR3 spans 14 residues. The CDR3 DNA sequence: TGCGCCAGCAGCACAGGACAGGGGAACACTGAAGCTTTCTTT. It specifies CASSTGQGNTEAFF.

This rearrangement joins TRBV6-5 to TRBJ2-7; D remains ambiguous. Trimming pared 7 bases from V and 2 bases from J, leaving 15 bases between. The CDR3 extends over 14 amino acids. The germline V gene has CDR1 MNHEY and CDR2 SVGAGI. The CDR3 loop is CASTRSRDPYEQYF. The CDR3 bases are TGTGCCAGCACGAGATCAAGAGACCCCTACGAGCAGTACTTC.

The rearrangement uses TRBV5-1 and TRBJ1-4; no clear D gene. V was trimmed by 4 bases and J by 2 bases, leaving 9 bases between them. The CDR3 covers 14 residues. CDR1 and CDR2 from the germline V gene are SGHRS and YFSETQ. The CDR3 DNA reads as TGCGCCAGCAGCCAAGGGAATACTAATGAAAAACTGTTTTTT. It is translated as CASSQGNTNEKLFF. Full variable domain (outside the CDR3, taken from reference TRBV5-1 and TRBJ1-4): KAGVTQTPRYLIKTRGQQVTLSCSPISGHRSVSWYQQTPGQGLQFLFEYFSETQRNKGNFPGRFSGRQFSNSRSEMNVSTLELGDSALYLCASSQGNTNEKLFFGSGTQLSVL.

The rearrangement uses TRBV27 and TRBJ2-2, with a possible D match to TRBD2 (7 bases). Trimming took 2 bases from V and 4 from J, leaving 8 bases between them. Germline values: CDR1 MNHEY, CDR2 SMNVEV (reference sequence). The CDR3 spans 14 residues. The CDR3 nucleotides read TGTGCCAGCAGTTTAAGGGGGGGCACCGGGGAGCTGTTTTTT. This gives the protein CASSLRGGTGELFF.

This chain links TRBV5-1 with TRBJ2-3; D not resolved. Germline-derived CDR1 and CDR2 are SGHRS and YFSETQ. V lost 0 bases and J 1 base, leaving 9 bases between the germline ends. This CDR3 has 15 amino acids. The CDR3 region is CASSLDLGGTDTQYF. CDR3 DNA: TGCGCCAGCAGCTTGGATCTTGGGGGCACAGATACGCAGTATTTT.

This clone was recorded once. The gene calls are TRBV9 and TRBJ2-3, with no clear D. The CDR3 has 12 amino acids. The germline gives CDR1 SGDLS, CDR2 YYNGEE. Trimming took off 3 bases at V and 2 bases at J, with 4 bases between the two ends. The CDR3 coding sequence is TGTGCCAGCAGCGCCTCCACAGATACGCAGTATTTT. Translation gives CASSASTDTQYF.

V gene TRBV5-1 combines with J gene TRBJ2-5, with 9 bases fitting TRBD2. The junction had 12 bases not matched to a gene; V was cut back by 7 bases and J by 5 bases. Germline CDR1 and CDR2: SGHRS and YFSETQ. The CDR3 length is 15 residues. For the CDR3, the DNA is TGCGCCAGCGGACCTAGCGGGACGGTCGGGGAGACCCAGTACTTC. It specifies CASGPSGTVGETQYF.

This chain connects TRBV7-3 to TRBJ1-1; 8 bases are a match to TRBD1. The CDR3 sequence is 16 residues long. Trimming cost V 1 base and J 2 bases; bases outside gene matches: 6. The germline V gene has CDR1 SGHTA and CDR2 FQGTGA. As DNA, the CDR3 is TGTGCCAGCAGCTTAATGCAGGGGGCATCAAACACTGAAGCTTTCTTT. Amino acid sequence: CASSLMQGASNTEAFF.

V is TRBV28 and J is TRBJ1-1; possibly TRBD1 for D (5 bases). The CDR3 loop spans 14 amino acids. Germline V gives CDR1 MDHEN, CDR2 SYDVKM. Trimming pared 5 bases from V and 3 bases from J, leaving 13 bases between. The CDR3 here is CASSPGTVHTEAFF. The CDR3 nucleotides read TGTGCCAGCAGTCCCGGGACGGTCCACACTGAAGCTTTCTTT.

The gene calls are TRBV5-6 and TRBJ2-1; no clear D. Trimming stripped 0 bases from V and 4 bases from J, with 8 bases between. This CDR3 contains 14 residues. The germline V gene has CDR1 SGHDT and CDR2 YYEEEE. The CDR3 coding sequence is TGTGCCAGCAGCTTGGATTCAGATTACAATGAGCAGTTCTTC. Protein: CASSLDSDYNEQFF.

CDR3 in amino acids: CASSTSGGRETQYF. The CDR3, as DNA: TGTGCCAGTAGTACCTCCGGGGGGCGTGAGACCCAGTACTTC. This chain uses TRBV19 with TRBJ2-5; D may be TRBD2 (7 bases). Germline V gene data show CDR1 as LNHDA and CDR2 as SQIVND (reference sequence). V was pared by 4 bases and J by 5 bases, with 14 bases between. The CDR3 consists of 14 residues. The whole variable domain, remainder taken from reference TRBV19 and TRBJ2-5, is DGGITQSPKYLFRKEGQNVTLSCEQNLNHDAMYWYRQDPGQGLRLIYYSQIVNDFQKGDIAEGYSVSREKKESFPLTVTSAQKNPTAFYLCASSTSGGRETQYFGPGTRLLVL.

This clone was seen just once. Here the CDR3 reads CASIGDSAEAFF. CDR3 bases: TGTGCCAGCATTGGGGACTCAGCTGAAGCTTTCTTT. The V gene is TRBV6-5, the J gene TRBJ1-1, with a tentative D call TRBD1 (5 bases). The CDR3 spans 12 residues. Germline V gene sequence: CDR1 MNHEY, CDR2 SVGAGI. Trimming removed 7 bases at V and 6 bases at J, with 12 bases between.

The V gene is TRBV7-2, the J gene TRBJ2-7; no clear D. Germline values: CDR1 SGHTA, CDR2 FQGNSA. CDR3 length: 16 residues. The V end was cut by 0 bases, the J end by 0 bases, with 12 bases between. The CDR3 protein is CASSLARASSSYEQYF. CDR3 DNA: TGTGCCAGCAGCTTAGCGCGAGCCTCGAGCTCCTACGAGCAGTACTTC. The complete variable domain, with remaining parts taken from reference TRBV7-2 and TRBJ2-7, reads GAGVSQSPSNKVTEKGKDVELRCDPISGHTALYWYRQSLGQGLEFLIYFQGNSAPDKSGLPSDRFSAERTGGSVSTLTIQRTQQEDSAVYLCASSLARASSSYEQYFGPGTRLTVT.

The rearrangement joins TRBV28 to TRBJ2-2; D tentatively fits TRBD1 or TRBD2 (5 bases each). The CDR3 runs 16 residues. CDR1 is MDHEN, CDR2 SYDVKM, per germline. Trimming cost V 6 bases and J 4 bases, with 18 bases left between them. DNA of the CDR3: TGTGCCAGCAGACCTTCCTTGTACGGGACCACCGGGGAGCTGTTTTTT. It codes for CASRPSLYGTTGELFF.

The rearrangement joins TRBV14 to TRBJ1-3; the D is unclear. The CDR3 has 11 amino acids. Trimming took 1 base from V and 10 from J, leaving 5 bases between them. Germline-derived CDR1 and CDR2 are SGHDN and FVKESK. CDR3 loop: CASSQGGTIYF. In DNA, the CDR3 is TGTGCCAGCAGCCAAGGGGGTACCATATATTTT.

In this sample, this clone turned up a few times. V is TRBV3-1 (or the pseudogene TRBV3-2) and J is TRBJ1-2; the match to TRBD1 covers 7 bases. The germline V gene has CDR1 LGHDT and CDR2 YNNKEL (reference sequence). J gave up 0 bases and V 0 bases, and 4 bases lay outside the gene matches. The CDR3 is made up of 16 amino acids. CDR3 amino acids: CASSQDPGQPNYGYTF. The DNA of the CDR3 is TGTGCCAGCAGCCAAGACCCGGGACAGCCTAACTATGGCTACACCTTC.

CDR3 protein: CASTVEAGGYEQYF. CDR3 coding DNA: TGTGCCAGCACGGTAGAGGCGGGGGGCTACGAGCAGTACTTC. The chain has TRBV6-5 and TRBJ2-7, with 8 bases identical to TRBD2. The CDR3 has 14 amino acids. The V segment lost 7 bases and the J segment 3 bases; nucleotides outside the gene matches: 8. Germline V CDR1 and CDR2: MNHEY, SVGAGI.

By frequency in the sample, this clone is large. The rearrangement uses TRBV3-1 (or the pseudogene TRBV3-2) and TRBJ1-5; unclear D gene. V was cut by 4 bases and J by 6 bases, with 13 bases left in between. Germline assignment: CDR1 LGHDT and CDR2 YNNKEL (reference sequence). This CDR3 has 14 amino acids. The CDR3: CASSPIGLGQPQHF. The CDR3 DNA is TGTGCCAGCAGCCCCATCGGTTTAGGTCAGCCCCAGCATTTT.